This T cell receptor (beta chain) is from a study of blood T cell repertoires in COVID-19. Study information: Material from acute and convalescent COVID-19 was sourced from the United States, Italy and Spain. T cells, B-cell-depleted T cells, or PBMCs provided the cDNA or gDNA that served as material.

V gave up 0 bases and J gave up 9 bases, with 9 bases separating them. CDR1 and CDR2 (germline): SGHTA, FQGTGA. The CDR3 runs 13 residues. Per the original data handling: From reference gene primer amplification, estimates of nucleated cell counts were derived. Clones were read by immunoSEQ multiplex PCR, and TCRdb kept only the in-frame ones, dropping some. V, J and clone size are those of that table, while D and trimming were read from the DNA. The data contain some 200,000 clones, 80% to 90% of them singletons. This clonotype was sampled from a man older than 75 with acute or convalescent COVID-19. The chain employs TRBV7-3 and TRBJ2-1, with D possibly TRBD2 on 5 matching bases. The sample comprised peripheral blood. CDR3 nucleotides: TGTGCCAGCAGCTTAACATTGGAGGCTGAGCAGTTCTTC. It translates to CASSLTLEAEQFF.